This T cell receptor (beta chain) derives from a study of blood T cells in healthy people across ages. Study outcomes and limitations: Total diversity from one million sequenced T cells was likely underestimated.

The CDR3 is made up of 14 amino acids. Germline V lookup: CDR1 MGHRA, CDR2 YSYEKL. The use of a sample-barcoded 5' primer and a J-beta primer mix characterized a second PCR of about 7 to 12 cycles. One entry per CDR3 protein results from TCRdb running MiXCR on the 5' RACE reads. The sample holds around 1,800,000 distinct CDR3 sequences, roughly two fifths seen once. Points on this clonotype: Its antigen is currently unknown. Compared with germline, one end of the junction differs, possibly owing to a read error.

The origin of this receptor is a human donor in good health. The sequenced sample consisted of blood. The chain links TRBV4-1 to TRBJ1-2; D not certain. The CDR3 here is CASSRHPTNYGYTF. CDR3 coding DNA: TGCGCTAGCAGCCGACATCCAACTAACTATGGCTACACCTTC.